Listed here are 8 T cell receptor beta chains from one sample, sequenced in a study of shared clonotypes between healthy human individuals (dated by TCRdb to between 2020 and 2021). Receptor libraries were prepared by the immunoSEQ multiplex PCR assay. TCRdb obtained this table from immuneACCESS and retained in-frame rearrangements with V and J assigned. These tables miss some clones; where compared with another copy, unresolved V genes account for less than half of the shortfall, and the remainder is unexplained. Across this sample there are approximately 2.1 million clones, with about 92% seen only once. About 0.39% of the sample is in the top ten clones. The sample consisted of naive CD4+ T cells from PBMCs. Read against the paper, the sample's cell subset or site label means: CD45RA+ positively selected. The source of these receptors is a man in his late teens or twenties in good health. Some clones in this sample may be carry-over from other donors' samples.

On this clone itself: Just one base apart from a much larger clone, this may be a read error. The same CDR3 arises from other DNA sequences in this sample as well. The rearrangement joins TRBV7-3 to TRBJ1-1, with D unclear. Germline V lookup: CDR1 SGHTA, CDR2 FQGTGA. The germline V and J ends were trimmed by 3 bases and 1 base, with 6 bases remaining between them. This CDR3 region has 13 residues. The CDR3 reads CASSLAGNTEAFF. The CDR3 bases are TGTGCCAGCAGCTTGGCGGGGAACACTGAAGCTTTCTTT.

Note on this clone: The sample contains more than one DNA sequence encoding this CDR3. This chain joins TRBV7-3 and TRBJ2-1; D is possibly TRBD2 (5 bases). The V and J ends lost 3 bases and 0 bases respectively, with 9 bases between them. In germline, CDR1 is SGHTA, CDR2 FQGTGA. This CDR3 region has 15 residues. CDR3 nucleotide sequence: TGTGCCAGCAGCTTCACGGGAAGCTCCTACAATGAGCAGTTCTTC. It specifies CASSFTGSSYNEQFF.

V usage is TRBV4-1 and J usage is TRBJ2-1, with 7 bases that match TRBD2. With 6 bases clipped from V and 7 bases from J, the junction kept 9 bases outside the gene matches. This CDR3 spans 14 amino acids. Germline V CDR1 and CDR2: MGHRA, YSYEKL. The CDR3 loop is CASSRGEGLNEQFF. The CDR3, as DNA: TGCGCCAGCAGTCGGGGGGAGGGCTTGAATGAGCAGTTCTTC.

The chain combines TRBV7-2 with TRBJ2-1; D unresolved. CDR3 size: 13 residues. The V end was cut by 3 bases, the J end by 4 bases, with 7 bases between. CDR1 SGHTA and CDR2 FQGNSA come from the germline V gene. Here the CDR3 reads CASSFSSYNEQFF. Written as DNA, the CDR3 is TGTGCCAGCAGCTTCTCCAGTTACAATGAGCAGTTCTTC.

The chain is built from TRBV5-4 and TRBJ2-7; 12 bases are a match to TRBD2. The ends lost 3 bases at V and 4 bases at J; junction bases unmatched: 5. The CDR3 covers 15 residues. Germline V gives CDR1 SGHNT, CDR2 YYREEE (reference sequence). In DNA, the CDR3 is TGTGCCAGCAGCTGGGGACTAGCGGGCGCATACGAGCAGTACTTC. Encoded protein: CASSWGLAGAYEQYF.

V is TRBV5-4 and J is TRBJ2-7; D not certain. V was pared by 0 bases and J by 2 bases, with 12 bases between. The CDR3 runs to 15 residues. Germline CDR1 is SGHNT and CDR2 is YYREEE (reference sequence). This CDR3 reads CASSLGAAGAYEQYF. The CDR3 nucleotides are TGTGCCAGCAGCTTGGGGGCAGCCGGAGCCTACGAGCAGTACTTC.

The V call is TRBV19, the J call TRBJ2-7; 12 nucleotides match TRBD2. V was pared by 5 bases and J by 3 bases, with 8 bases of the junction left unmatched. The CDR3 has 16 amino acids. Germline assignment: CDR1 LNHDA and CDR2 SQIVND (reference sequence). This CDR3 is CASSPLTSGSIYEQYF. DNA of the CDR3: TGTGCCAGTAGTCCTTTGACTAGCGGGAGCATCTACGAGCAGTACTTC. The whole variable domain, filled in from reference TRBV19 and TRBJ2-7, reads DGGITQSPKYLFRKEGQNVTLSCEQNLNHDAMYWYRQDPGQGLRLIYYSQIVNDFQKGDIAEGYSVSREKKESFPLTVTSAQKNPTAFYLCASSPLTSGSIYEQYFGPGTRLTVT.

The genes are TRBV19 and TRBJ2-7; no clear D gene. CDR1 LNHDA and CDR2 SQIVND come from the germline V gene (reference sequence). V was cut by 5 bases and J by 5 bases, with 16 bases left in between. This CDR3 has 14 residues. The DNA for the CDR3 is TGTGCCAGTAGTCAGCGACTGCCCGTTGACGAGCAGTACTTC. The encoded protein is CASSQRLPVDEQYF. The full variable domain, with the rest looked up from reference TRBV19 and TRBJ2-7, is DGGITQSPKYLFRKEGQNVTLSCEQNLNHDAMYWYRQDPGQGLRLIYYSQIVNDFQKGDIAEGYSVSREKKESFPLTVTSAQKNPTAFYLCASSQRLPVDEQYFGPGTRLTVT.